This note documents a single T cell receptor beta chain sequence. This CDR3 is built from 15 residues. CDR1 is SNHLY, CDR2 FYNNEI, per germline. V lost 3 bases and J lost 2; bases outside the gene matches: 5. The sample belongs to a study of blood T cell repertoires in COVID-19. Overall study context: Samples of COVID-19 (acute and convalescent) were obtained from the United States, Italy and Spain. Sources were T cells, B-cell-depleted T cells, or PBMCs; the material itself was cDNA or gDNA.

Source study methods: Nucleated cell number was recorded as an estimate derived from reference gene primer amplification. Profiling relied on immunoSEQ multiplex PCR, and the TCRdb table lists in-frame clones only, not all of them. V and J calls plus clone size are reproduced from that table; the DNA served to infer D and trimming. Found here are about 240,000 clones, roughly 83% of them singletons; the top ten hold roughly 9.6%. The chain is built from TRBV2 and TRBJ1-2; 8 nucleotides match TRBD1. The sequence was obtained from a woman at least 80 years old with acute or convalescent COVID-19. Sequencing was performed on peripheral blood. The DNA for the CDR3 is TGTGCCAGCAGTGACTGGACAGGGCCAAACTATGGCTACACCTTC. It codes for CASSDWTGPNYGYTF.